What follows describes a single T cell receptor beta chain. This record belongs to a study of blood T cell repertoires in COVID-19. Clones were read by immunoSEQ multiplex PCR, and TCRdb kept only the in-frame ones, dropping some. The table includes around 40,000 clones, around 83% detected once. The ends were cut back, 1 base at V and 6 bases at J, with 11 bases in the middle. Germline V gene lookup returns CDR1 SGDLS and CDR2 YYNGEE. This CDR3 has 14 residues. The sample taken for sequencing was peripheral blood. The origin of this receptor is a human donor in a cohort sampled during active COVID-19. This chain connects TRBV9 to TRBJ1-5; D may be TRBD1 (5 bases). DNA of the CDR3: TGTGCCAGCAGCGTATCGGGGGGAGGTCAGCCCCAGCATTTT. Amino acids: CASSVSGGGQPQHF.